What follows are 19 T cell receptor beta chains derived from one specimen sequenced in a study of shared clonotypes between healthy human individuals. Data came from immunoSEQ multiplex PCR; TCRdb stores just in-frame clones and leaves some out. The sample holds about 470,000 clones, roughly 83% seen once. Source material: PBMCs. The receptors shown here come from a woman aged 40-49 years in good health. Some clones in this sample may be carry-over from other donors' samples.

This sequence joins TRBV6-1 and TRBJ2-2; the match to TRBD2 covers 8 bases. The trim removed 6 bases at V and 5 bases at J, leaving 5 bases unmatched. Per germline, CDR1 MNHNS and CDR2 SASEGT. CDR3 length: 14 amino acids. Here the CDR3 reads CASRIAGLTGELFF. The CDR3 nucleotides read TGTGCCAGCAGGATAGCGGGGTTGACCGGGGAGCTGTTTTTT.

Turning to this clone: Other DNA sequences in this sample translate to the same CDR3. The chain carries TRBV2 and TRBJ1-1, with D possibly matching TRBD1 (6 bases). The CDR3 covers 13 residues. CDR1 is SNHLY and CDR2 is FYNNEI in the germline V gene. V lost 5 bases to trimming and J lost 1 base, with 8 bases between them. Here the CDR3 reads CASSPGENTEAFF. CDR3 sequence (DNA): TGTGCCAGCAGTCCAGGGGAGAACACTGAAGCTTTCTTT.

The CDR3 DNA reads TGCAGCGGGATCCCTCAGGGGGCGGGCGAGACCCAGTACTTC. Residues: CSGIPQGAGETQYF. The chain uses TRBV29-1 and TRBJ2-5; 8 bases align to TRBD1. In germline, CDR1 is SQVTM, CDR2 ANQGSEA. V was clipped by 7 bases and J by 5 bases; unmatched bases: 12. The CDR3 spans 14 residues.

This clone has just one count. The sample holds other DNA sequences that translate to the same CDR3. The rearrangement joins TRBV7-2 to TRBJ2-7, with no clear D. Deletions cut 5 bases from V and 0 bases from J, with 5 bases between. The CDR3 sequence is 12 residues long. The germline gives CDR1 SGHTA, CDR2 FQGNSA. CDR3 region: CASSPSSYEQYF. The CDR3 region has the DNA TGTGCCAGCAGCCCGTCCTCCTACGAGCAGTACTTC.

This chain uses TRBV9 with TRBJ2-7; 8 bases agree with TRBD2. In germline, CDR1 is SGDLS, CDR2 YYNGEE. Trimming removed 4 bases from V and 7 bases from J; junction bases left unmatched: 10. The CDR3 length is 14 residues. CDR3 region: CASSPRGGPKEQYF. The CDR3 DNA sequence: TGTGCCAGCAGCCCCCGGGGGGGTCCTAAAGAGCAGTACTTC.

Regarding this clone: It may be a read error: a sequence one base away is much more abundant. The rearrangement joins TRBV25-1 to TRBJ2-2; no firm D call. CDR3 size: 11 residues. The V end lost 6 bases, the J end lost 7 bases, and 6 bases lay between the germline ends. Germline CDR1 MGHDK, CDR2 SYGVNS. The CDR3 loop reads CASSYNGELFF. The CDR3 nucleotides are TGTGCCAGCAGCTACAACGGGGAGCTGTTTTTT.

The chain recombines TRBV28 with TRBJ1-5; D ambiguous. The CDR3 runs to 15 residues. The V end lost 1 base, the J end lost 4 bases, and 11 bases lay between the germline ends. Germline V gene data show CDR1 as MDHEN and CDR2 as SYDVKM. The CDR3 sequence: CASSLSATGNQPQHF. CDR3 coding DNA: TGTGCCAGCAGTTTATCCGCAACCGGGAATCAGCCCCAGCATTTT.

DNA of the CDR3: TGTGCCAGCAGCCACCGGACTGTCCGAGGCACTGAAGCTTTCTTT. Its translation is CASSHRTVRGTEAFF. The rearrangement uses TRBV7-2 and TRBJ1-1; no definite D call. The CDR3 is made up of 15 amino acids. From germline, CDR1 is SGHTA and CDR2 FQGNSA. Trimming removed 5 bases from V and 4 bases from J, with 17 bases in between.

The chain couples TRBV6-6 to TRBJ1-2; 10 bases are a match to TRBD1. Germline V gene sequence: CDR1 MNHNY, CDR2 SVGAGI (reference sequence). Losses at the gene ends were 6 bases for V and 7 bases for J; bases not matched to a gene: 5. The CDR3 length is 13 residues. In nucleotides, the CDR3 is TGTGCCAGCAGGGACAGGGGGACGGGTGGCTACACCTTC. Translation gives CASRDRGTGGYTF.

The CDR3 region is CASRGLPENTEAFF. CDR3 sequence (DNA): TGTGCCAGCAGGGGCTTGCCAGAGAACACTGAAGCTTTCTTT. The rearrangement links TRBV6-1 to TRBJ1-1, with D uncertain. Germline V CDR1 and CDR2: MNHNS, SASEGT. The V and J ends lost 6 bases and 1 base respectively, with 12 bases between them. The CDR3 extends over 14 amino acids.

The DNA for the CDR3 is TGTGCCAGCAGCTTGAACAGGGGGCCCATCTACGAGCAGTACTTC. Translated, it gives CASSLNRGPIYEQYF. The V gene is TRBV11-2, the J gene TRBJ2-7; 9 bases are a match to TRBD1. Germline V gene data show CDR1 as SGHAT and CDR2 as FQNNGV. V was clipped by 3 bases and J by 3 bases; unmatched bases: 6. CDR3 length: 15 residues.

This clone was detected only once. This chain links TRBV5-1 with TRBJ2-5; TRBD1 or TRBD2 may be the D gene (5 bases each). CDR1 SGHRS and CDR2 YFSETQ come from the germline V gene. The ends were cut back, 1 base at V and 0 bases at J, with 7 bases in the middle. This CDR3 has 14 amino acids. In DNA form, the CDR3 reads TGCGCCAGCAGCTTGCTGGGACACCAAGAGACCCAGTACTTC. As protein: CASSLLGHQETQYF. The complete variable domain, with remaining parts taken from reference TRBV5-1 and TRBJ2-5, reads KAGVTQTPRYLIKTRGQQVTLSCSPISGHRSVSWYQQTPGQGLQFLFEYFSETQRNKGNFPGRFSGRQFSNSRSEMNVSTLELGDSALYLCASSLLGHQETQYFGPGTRLLVL.

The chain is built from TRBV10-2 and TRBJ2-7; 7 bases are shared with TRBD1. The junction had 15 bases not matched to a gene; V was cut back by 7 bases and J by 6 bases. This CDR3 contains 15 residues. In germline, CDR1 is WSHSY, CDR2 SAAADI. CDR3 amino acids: CASKHDREYSFEQYF. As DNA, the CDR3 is TGCGCCAGCAAACACGACAGGGAGTATAGTTTCGAGCAGTACTTC.

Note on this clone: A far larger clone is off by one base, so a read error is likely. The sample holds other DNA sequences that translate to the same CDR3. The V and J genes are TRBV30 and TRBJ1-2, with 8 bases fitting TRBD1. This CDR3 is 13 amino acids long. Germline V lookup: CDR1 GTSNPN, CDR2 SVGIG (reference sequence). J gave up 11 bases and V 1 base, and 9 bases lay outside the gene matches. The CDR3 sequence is CAWSADRVKGYTF. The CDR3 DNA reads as TGTGCCTGGAGTGCGGACAGGGTAAAAGGTTACACCTTC.

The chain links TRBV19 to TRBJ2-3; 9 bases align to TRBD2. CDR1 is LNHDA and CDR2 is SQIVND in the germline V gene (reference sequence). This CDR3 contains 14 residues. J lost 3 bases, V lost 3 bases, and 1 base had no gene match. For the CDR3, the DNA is TGTGCCAGTAGTATCGGACTAGCGACAGATACGCAGTATTTT. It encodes CASSIGLATDTQYF.

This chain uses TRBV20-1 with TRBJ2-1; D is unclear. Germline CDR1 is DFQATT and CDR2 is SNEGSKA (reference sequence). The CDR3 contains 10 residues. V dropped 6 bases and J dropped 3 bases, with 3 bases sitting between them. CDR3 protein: CSANYNEQFF. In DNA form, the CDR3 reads TGCAGTGCAAACTACAATGAGCAGTTCTTC.

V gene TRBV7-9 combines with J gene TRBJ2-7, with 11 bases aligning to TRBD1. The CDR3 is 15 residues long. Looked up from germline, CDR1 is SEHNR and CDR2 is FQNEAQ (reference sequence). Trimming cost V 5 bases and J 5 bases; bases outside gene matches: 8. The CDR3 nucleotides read TGTGCCAGCAGCCCTCGCGGGGGACAGGGGGACGAGCAGTACTTC. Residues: CASSPRGGQGDEQYF.

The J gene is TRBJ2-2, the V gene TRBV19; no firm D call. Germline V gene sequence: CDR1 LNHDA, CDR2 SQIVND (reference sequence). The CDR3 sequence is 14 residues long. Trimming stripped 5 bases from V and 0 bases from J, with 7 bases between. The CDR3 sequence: CASSSQANTGELFF. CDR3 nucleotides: TGTGCCAGTAGTTCGCAGGCGAACACCGGGGAGCTGTTTTTT.

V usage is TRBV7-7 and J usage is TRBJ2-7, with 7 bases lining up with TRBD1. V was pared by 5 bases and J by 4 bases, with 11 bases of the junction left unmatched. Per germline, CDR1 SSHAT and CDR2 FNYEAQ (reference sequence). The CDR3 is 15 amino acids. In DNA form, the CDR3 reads TGTGCCAGCAGCCCCCGCCGTGGACAGGAATACGAGCAGTACTTC. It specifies CASSPRRGQEYEQYF.